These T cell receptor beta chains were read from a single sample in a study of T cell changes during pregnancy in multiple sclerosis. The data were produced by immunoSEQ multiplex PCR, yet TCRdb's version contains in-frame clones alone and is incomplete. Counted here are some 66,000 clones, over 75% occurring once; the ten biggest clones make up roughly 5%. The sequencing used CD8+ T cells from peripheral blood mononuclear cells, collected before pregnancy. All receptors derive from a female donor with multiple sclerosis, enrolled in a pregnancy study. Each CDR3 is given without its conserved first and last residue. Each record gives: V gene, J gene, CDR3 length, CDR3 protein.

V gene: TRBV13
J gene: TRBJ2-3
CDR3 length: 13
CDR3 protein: ASSAPRGGTDTQY

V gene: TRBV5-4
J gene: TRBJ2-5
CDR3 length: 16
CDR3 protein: ASSLGLAGETSGETQY

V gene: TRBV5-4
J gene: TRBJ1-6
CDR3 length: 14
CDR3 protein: ASSLGDGTGISPLH

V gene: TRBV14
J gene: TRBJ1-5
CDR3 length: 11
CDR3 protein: ASSIGNDQPQH

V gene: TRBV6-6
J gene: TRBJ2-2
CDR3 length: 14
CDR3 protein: ASTTVSGGPTGELF

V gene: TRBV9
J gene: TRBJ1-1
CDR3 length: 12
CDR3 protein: ASSPTSKADEAF

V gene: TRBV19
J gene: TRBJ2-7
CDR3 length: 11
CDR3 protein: ASSGTVSYEQY

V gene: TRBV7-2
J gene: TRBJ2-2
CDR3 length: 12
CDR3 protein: ASSLERDTGELF

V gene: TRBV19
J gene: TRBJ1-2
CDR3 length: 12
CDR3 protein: ASSPPTENYGYT

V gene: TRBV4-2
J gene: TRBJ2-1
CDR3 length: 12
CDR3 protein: ASSPFGGDNEQF

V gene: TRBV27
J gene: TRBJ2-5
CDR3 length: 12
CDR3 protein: ASSLLQGEETQY

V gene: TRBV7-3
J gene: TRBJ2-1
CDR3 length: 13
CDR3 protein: ASSPVAGEHNEQF

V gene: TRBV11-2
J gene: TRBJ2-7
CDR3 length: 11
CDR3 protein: ASSLEGTYEQY

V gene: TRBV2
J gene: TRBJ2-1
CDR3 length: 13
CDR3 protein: ASRAGDLSYNEQF

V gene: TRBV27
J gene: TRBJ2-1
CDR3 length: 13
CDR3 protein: ASSLLAGAGNEQF

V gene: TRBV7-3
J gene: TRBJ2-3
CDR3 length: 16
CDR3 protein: ASSLDGTSGGSTDTQY

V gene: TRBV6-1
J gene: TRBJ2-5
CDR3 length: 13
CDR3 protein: ASSDSTGSVETQY

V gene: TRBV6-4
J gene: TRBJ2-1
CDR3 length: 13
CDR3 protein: ASRRIRWAYNEQF

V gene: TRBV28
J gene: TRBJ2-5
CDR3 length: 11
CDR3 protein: ASRLTSAETQY

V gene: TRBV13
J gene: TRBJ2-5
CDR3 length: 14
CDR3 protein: ASSLEGTSGEETQY

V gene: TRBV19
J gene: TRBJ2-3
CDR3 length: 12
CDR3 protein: ASSSLVFPDTQY

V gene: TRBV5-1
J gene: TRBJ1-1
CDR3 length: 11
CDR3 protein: ASRPGLDTEVF

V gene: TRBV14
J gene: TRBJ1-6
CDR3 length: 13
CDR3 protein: ASSRNRQGSSPLH

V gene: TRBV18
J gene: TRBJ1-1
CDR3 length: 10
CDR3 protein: ASSVGGSEAF

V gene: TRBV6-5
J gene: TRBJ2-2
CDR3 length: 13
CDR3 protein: ASSYSGGYTGELF

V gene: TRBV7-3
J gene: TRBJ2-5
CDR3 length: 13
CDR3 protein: ASSLTSGAGETQY

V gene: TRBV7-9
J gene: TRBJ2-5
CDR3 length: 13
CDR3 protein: ASTLAGGAQETQY

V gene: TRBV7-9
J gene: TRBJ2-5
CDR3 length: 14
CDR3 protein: ASSSAPGTGKETQY

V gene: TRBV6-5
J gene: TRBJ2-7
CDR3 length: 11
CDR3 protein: ASSRTVSYEQY

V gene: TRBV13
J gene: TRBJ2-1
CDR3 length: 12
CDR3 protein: ASSSGQGAHEQF

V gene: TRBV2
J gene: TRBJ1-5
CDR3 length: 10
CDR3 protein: ASNTGLQPQH

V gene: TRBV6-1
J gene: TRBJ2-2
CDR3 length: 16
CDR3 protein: ASSEGVWEGTVTGELF

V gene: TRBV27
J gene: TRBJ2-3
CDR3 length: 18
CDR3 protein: ASSLFDPGLAGASTDTQY

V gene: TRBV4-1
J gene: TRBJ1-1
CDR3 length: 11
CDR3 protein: ASSQGAGTEAF

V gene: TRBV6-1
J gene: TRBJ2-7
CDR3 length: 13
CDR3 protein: ASSDPRGGTYEQY

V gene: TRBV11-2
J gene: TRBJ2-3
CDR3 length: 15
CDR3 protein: ASSLRWREGDGDTQY

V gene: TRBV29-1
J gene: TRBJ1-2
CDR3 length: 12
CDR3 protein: SVNRQGRNYGYT

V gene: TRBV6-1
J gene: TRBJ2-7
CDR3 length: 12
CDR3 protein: ASSGRSVAYEQY

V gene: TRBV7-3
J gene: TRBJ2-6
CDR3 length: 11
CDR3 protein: ASGEVGANVLT

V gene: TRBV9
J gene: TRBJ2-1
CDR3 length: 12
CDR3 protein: ASSGGGLLNEQF

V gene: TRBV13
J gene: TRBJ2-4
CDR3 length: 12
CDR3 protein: ASSGLISKNIQY

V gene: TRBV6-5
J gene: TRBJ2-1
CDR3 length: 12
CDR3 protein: ASSYLAGGIEQF